This TCR beta chain emerged from a study of T cells in Graves' hyperthyroidism and ophthalmopathy. Study-level points and caveats: A model built on 13 V-J features separated ophthalmopathy from stable hyperthyroidism. Model output signaled ophthalmopathy a median approximately 6 months ahead of onset.

This CDR3 has 14 amino acids. The V end was cut by 1 base, the J end by 12 bases, with 16 bases between. Germline assignment: CDR1 SGHDN and CDR2 FVKESK. Notes on this clonotype: Its antigen is unidentified.

TCR beta CDR3 sequences were amplified from RNA transcripts. RT-PCR in the first round (using the HTBI primer set) targeted the TCR CDR3. Using its own MiXCR run on the multiplex PCR reads, TCRdb lists one record per CDR3 protein. The sample lists some 250,000 distinct CDR3 sequences; 13% to 15% were seen once. The sequenced sample was blood. The rearrangement uses TRBV14 and TRBJ2-1; D gene uncertain. This receptor was obtained from a woman aged 40 to 49 with Graves' hyperthyroidism that later progressed to Graves' ophthalmopathy. CDR3 bases: TGTGCCAGCAGCCAAGGGTGGGTGCGCGGTGGGCAGTTCTTC. Encoded protein: CASSQGWVRGGQFF.